One sample yielded the 30 T cell receptor beta chains listed below, sequenced in a study of T cell clonality in common variable immunodeficiency (dated by TCRdb to about 2015). Library preparation employed the immunoSEQ multiplex PCR assay. What TCRdb holds here is the immuneACCESS table cut down to in-frame rearrangements. Part of the clones is not present; checked against another copy, under half of the missing clones reflect an unresolved V gene, and the others are unexplained. The sample comprises tens of thousands of clones, and every one was counted more than once. The ten most abundant clones make up about 5.9% of the sample. Sequenced: peripheral blood mononuclear cells. Receptors originate from a person aged 18-70 years in good health.

In its sample, this clone was seen many times. Read sequence stops 3 residues before the CDR3 end, and the germline J gene provides the missing end. The J gene is TRBJ2-1, the V gene TRBV5-1; 8 bases are a match to TRBD1. J was trimmed by 6 bases and V by 3 bases; bases with no gene match: 5. Germline CDR1 is SGHRS and CDR2 is YFSETQ. The CDR3 runs 14 residues. This chain's CDR3 is CASSSGTGTNEQFF. The covered CDR3 bases are TGCGCCAGCAGCTCCGGGACAGGAACCAATGAG.

There are many counts of this clone. CDR3 in amino acids: CASRKSLEGDTQYF. CDR3 DNA, as far as it was read: TGTGCCAGCAGAAAAAGTTTGGAGGGGGATACG. V gene TRBV12-3 or TRBV12-4 combines with J gene TRBJ2-3; D might be TRBD2 (6 bases). The missing CDR3 end, 3 residues past where the read stops, is filled in from the germline J gene. The CDR3 is 14 amino acids. The V and J ends lost 6 bases and 6 bases respectively, with 16 bases between them.

At least ten counts were recorded for this clone. From the germline J gene comes the end of the CDR3, since the read stops 3 residues before it. V is TRBV19 and J is TRBJ1-1; no reliable D call. V lost 5 bases to trimming and J lost 2 bases, with 9 bases between them. CDR3 length: 13 residues. Germline CDR1 is LNHDA and CDR2 is SQIVND (reference sequence). The part of the CDR3 DNA that was read is TGTGCCAGTAGTGACACAATAAACACTGAA. Protein: CASSDTINTE. In full, the CDR3 is CASSDTINTEAFF.

This clone was counted many times. The sequence runs out 3 residues before the end of the CDR3; the remainder is reconstructed from the germline J gene. The chain carries TRBV28 and TRBJ1-2, with 10 bases matching TRBD1. Germline V gene data show CDR1 as MDHEN and CDR2 as SYDVKM. The CDR3 consists of 18 residues. V was clipped by 2 bases and J by 4 bases; unmatched bases: 13. CDR3: CASSLLGTGVPSSYGYTF. CDR3 DNA (partial): TGTGCCAGCAGTTTACTTGGGACAGGGGTTCCGAGTTCCTATGGC.

This clone has a count of ten or more. The missing CDR3 end, 3 residues past where the read stops, is filled in from the germline J gene. This chain uses TRBV29-1 with TRBJ1-2; D is possibly TRBD1 (5 bases). Germline assignment: CDR1 SQVTM and CDR2 ANQGSEA. The V gene lost 6 bases and the J gene lost 7 bases, with 12 bases spanning the gap. The CDR3 has 11 residues. The covered CDR3 bases are TGCAGCGTCGGAAAGGGGAGTGGC. Amino acids: CSVGKGSG. The full CDR3 protein reads CSVGKGSGYTF.

This clone has ten or more counts. The sequenced fragment ends 3 residues before the CDR3 boundary, so the rest is inferred from the germline J gene. The chain combines TRBV6-2 or TRBV6-3 with TRBJ1-1; possibly TRBD1 for D (5 bases). CDR1 is MNHEY, CDR2 SVGEGT, per germline. The CDR3 spans 17 residues. The V and J ends lost 0 bases and 0 bases respectively, with 14 bases between them. CDR3 residues: CASSYSRGRVMNTEAFF. The DNA read from the CDR3 is TGTGCCAGCAGTTACTCTAGGGGTAGGGTCATGAACACTGAA.

Ten or more counts support this clone. The CDR3 extends 3 residues past the end of the read, so its final part is completed from the germline J gene. The chain combines TRBV2 with TRBJ1-4, with TRBD1 matching 11 bases. CDR1 and CDR2 (germline): SNHLY, FYNNEI. After removal of 6 bases from V and 7 bases from J, the junction contained 4 bases not matched to a gene. The CDR3 length is 14 residues. CDR3 DNA, as far as it was read: TGTGCCAGCAGAACCGGGACAGGGGGTGAAAAA. As protein: CASRTGTGGEK. The whole CDR3 reads CASRTGTGGEKLFF.

This clone was recorded many times. The CDR3 is cut off 3 residues early in the read; its end comes from the germline J gene. V is TRBV11-2 and J is TRBJ2-7, with D possibly TRBD1 on 6 matching bases. Germline V gives CDR1 SGHAT, CDR2 FQNNGV. V lost 1 base to trimming and J lost 5 bases, with 12 bases between them. The CDR3 has 14 amino acids. CDR3 amino acids: CASSLVQGYHEQYF. The DNA read from the CDR3 is TGTGCCAGCAGCTTAGTTCAGGGGTACCACGAG.

Only a few counts were recorded for this clone. With the read ending 3 residues before the CDR3 end, the germline J gene is used to fill in that end. The rearrangement uses TRBV30 and TRBJ2-3, with 8 bases fitting TRBD1. Germline V lookup: CDR1 GTSNPN, CDR2 SVGIG (reference sequence). The CDR3 is made up of 15 amino acids. The CDR3 bases that were read are TGTGCCGGCCTGTATCGACAGGGGATGCAAGAGACG. It specifies CAGLYRQGMQET. The entire CDR3 protein is CAGLYRQGMQETQYF.

In this sample, this clone turned up many times. The read ends 3 residues early relative to the CDR3; the germline J gene fills the gap. The chain combines TRBV5-1 with TRBJ2-2; 8 bases are shared with TRBD1. Germline-derived CDR1 and CDR2 are SGHRS and YFSETQ. The length of the CDR3 is 17 residues. The DNA read from the CDR3 is TGCGCCAGCAGCCCTGAACCGCAGGGGGCGCGAAATGAAAAG. It translates to CASSPEPQGARNEK. The entire CDR3 protein is CASSPEPQGARNEKLFF.

This clone has a count of ten or more. At one boundary the junction diverges from the germline segment, which might be a read error. The CDR3 loop is CASSQDLDSRTDTQYF. The part of the CDR3 DNA that was read is TGCGCCAGCAGCCAAGATTTGGATAGCCGCACAGATACG. This chain links TRBV4-2 with TRBJ2-3; D is ambiguous. From the germline J gene comes the end of the CDR3, since the read stops 3 residues before it. CDR1 and CDR2 (germline): LGHNA, YNFKEQ. The CDR3 has 16 amino acids.

The sample holds many counts of this clone. The observed sequence ends 3 residues before the CDR3 terminus, with the missing tail filled in from the germline J gene. The V call is TRBV6-2 or TRBV6-3, the J call TRBJ1-4, with D possibly being TRBD1 (5 bases). CDR1 and CDR2 from the germline V gene are MNHEY and SVGEGT. Trimming removed 4 bases from V and 0 bases from J, with 12 bases in between. The length of the CDR3 is 16 residues. This CDR3 is CASSLRTLATNEKLFF. CDR3 DNA (partial): TGTGCCAGCAGTTTACGGACACTCGCAACTAATGAAAAA.

This clone was picked up many times. The CDR3 end lies 3 residues beyond the end of the read and is filled in from the germline J gene. V is TRBV20-1 and J is TRBJ2-1; tentatively, D is TRBD2 (6 bases). Trimming shortened V by 5 bases and J by 9 bases, and 23 bases separated the two germline ends. This CDR3 is built from 15 residues. Germline V gives CDR1 DFQATT, CDR2 SNEGSKA (reference sequence). The DNA read from the CDR3 is TGCAGTGCTCCAAATACTAGGAGGGATGCTGGTGAG. It yields the protein CSAPNTRRDAGE. The complete CDR3 reads CSAPNTRRDAGEQFF.

This clone was seen repeatedly, ten times or more. The read falls 3 residues short of the CDR3 end, and the missing part is taken from the germline J gene. J is TRBJ2-7 and V is TRBV13; TRBD1 matches 7 bases. The CDR3 consists of 14 residues. Germline assignment: CDR1 PRHDT and CDR2 FYEKMQ (reference sequence). Trimming took 3 bases from V and 3 from J; bases not matched to a gene: 5. The CDR3 DNA, read in part, is TGTGCCAGCAGCTTCACAGGGGCAAACTACGAG. Its protein product is CASSFTGANYE. The full CDR3 sequence reads CASSFTGANYEQYF.

This clone was found many times. The sequenced CDR3 bases are TGCGCCAGCAGCTTGGGAGATCACGGCAGGAAGACC. Amino acid sequence: CASSLGDHGRKT. The whole CDR3 protein reads CASSLGDHGRKTQYF. The chain couples TRBV5-1 to TRBJ2-5; D remains ambiguous. The CDR3 goes on 3 residues after the read ends, and that part is filled in from the germline J gene. The V gene lost 0 bases and the J gene lost 6 bases, with 15 bases spanning the gap. The CDR3 sequence is 15 residues long. Per the germline V gene, CDR1 is SGHRS and CDR2 is YFSETQ.

This clone was counted ten times or more. Sequencing ends 3 residues short of the CDR3 end; the germline J gene provides the rest. The rearrangement uses TRBV7-6 and TRBJ2-2; possible D gene TRBD2, 5 bases. Deletions cut 5 bases from V and 7 bases from J, with 8 bases between. This CDR3 is built from 12 residues. Germline V gene data show CDR1 as SGHVS and CDR2 as FNYEAQ. This chain's CDR3 is CASSAGLGELFF. The CDR3 bases that were read are TGTGCCAGCAGCGCGGGCCTCGGGGAG.

This clone was counted at least ten times. The read halts 3 residues ahead of the CDR3 end, with the missing end drawn from the germline J gene. The V call is TRBV5-4, the J call TRBJ1-3; 10 nucleotides match TRBD1. The trim removed 6 bases at V and 3 bases at J, leaving 6 bases unmatched. Germline CDR1 and CDR2: SGHNT and YYREEE (reference sequence). CDR3 length equals 15 residues. The part of the CDR3 DNA that was read is TGTGCCAGCACCCGAGACAGGGGGCTTGGAAACACC. This codes for CASTRDRGLGNT. The full-length CDR3 reads as CASTRDRGLGNTIYF.

This clone has ten or more counts. The CDR3 reads CAISASGGAIDTQYF. The CDR3 DNA, read in part, is TGTGCCATCAGTGCTAGCGGGGGGGCCATAGATACG. The chain recombines TRBV10-3 with TRBJ2-3; 12 bases agree with TRBD2. The CDR3 end is not reached by the read, which stops 3 residues before it; the germline J gene fills it in. Germline assignment: CDR1 ENHRY and CDR2 SYGVKD. The CDR3 loop spans 15 amino acids. The J segment lost 5 bases and the V segment lost 4 bases, leaving 4 bases of the junction unmatched.

This clone came up many times. From the germline J gene comes the end of the CDR3, since the read stops 3 residues before it. V usage is TRBV11-2 and J usage is TRBJ2-3; perhaps TRBD1 as D (5 bases). This CDR3 comprises 15 residues. The ends were cut back, 1 base at V and 3 bases at J, with 11 bases in the middle. Germline V gene data show CDR1 as SGHAT and CDR2 as FQNNGV. CDR3 protein: CASSLGRTRTDTQYF. CDR3 DNA, as far as it was read: TGTGCCAGCAGCTTAGGTCGGACAAGAACAGATACG.

This clone was counted many times. The junction departs from germline at one end; a sequencing error may be responsible. The DNA ends 3 residues before the CDR3 does, and the rest of the CDR3 is filled in from the germline J gene. The chain carries TRBV5-1 and TRBJ2-3, with 9 bases aligning to TRBD2. The CDR3 runs 15 residues. CDR1 SGHRS and CDR2 YFSETQ come from the germline V gene. The covered CDR3 bases are TGCGCCGGCAGCGGGGGGACAGATTTCACAGATACG. This encodes CAGSGGTDFTDT. The whole CDR3 sequence reads CAGSGGTDFTDTQYF.

This clone appeared many times. Read sequence stops 3 residues before the CDR3 end, and the germline J gene provides the missing end. This chain links TRBV5-6 with TRBJ1-4, with D possibly being TRBD1 (6 bases). CDR1 is SGHDT, CDR2 YYEEEE, per germline. The CDR3 has 15 amino acids. Trimming removed 3 bases from V and 7 bases from J, with 16 bases in between. The sequenced CDR3 bases are TGTGCCAGCAGCTCGTCAGGGGAGGACGGTGAAAAA. It specifies CASSSSGEDGEK. The whole CDR3 protein reads CASSSSGEDGEKLFF.

This clone was recorded many times. Read data end 3 residues before the CDR3 end; the end is taken from the germline J gene. The V and J genes are TRBV27 and TRBJ2-7; the D gene is possibly TRBD2 (6 bases). V was cut by 4 bases and J by 0 bases, with 13 bases left in between. This CDR3 spans 15 amino acids. CDR1 is MNHEY and CDR2 is SMNVEV in the germline V gene (reference sequence). CDR3 region: CASSWVGGGSYEQYF. CDR3 DNA, as far as it was read: TGTGCCAGCAGTTGGGTGGGGGGAGGCTCCTACGAG.

This clone was recorded at least ten times. CDR3 DNA (partial): TGTGCCTGGGGAGACAGTTACAATCAGCCC. It specifies CAWGDSYNQP. The full CDR3 sequence reads CAWGDSYNQPQHF. V and J are TRBV30 and TRBJ1-5, with a tentative D call TRBD1 (5 bases). The read terminates 3 residues before the CDR3 end, so the remaining end is supplied by the germline J gene. V gave up 5 bases and J gave up 3 bases, with 11 bases separating them. Looked up from germline, CDR1 is GTSNPN and CDR2 is SVGIG (reference sequence). The CDR3 contains 13 residues.

This clone was picked up many times. The DNA ends 3 residues before the CDR3 does, and the rest of the CDR3 is filled in from the germline J gene. J is TRBJ2-2 and V is TRBV20-1; 8 nucleotides match TRBD1. In germline, CDR1 is DFQATT, CDR2 SNEGSKA (reference sequence). This CDR3 is 15 amino acids long. The CDR3 DNA, read in part, is TGCAGTGCGAGACGTCCGGGACAGGAGAGTTCACCG. Amino acid sequence: CSARRPGQESSP. The full CDR3 reads CSARRPGQESSPLFF.

This clone was seen repeatedly, ten times or more. Coverage ceases 3 residues before the CDR3 finishes, and the germline J gene fills in the end. The J gene is TRBJ1-6, the V gene TRBV30, with 11 positions matching TRBD1. The V gene end was trimmed by 2 bases and the J gene end by 4 bases; junction bases not matched to a gene: 4. The germline gives CDR1 GTSNPN, CDR2 SVGIG (reference sequence). The CDR3 spans 16 residues. This chain's CDR3 is CAWSYRDRGYNSPLHF. Incomplete CDR3 DNA: TGTGCCTGGAGTTACCGGGACAGGGGGTATAATTCACCC.

Of note for this clone: The read falls 3 residues short of the CDR3 end, and the missing part is taken from the germline J gene. The V and J genes are TRBV6-2 or TRBV6-3 and TRBJ2-2, with D maybe TRBD1 (5 bases). The CDR3 has 16 amino acids. Per germline, CDR1 MNHEY and CDR2 SVGEGT. CDR3 DNA, as far as it was read: TGTGCCAGCAGTCCGTTGAGCCAGGGCCTAAATGAAAAG. Amino acids: CASSPLSQGLNEK. The whole CDR3 sequence is CASSPLSQGLNEKLFF.

This clone has at least ten counts. The read terminates 3 residues ahead of where the CDR3 ends, so the germline J gene completes it. This rearrangement joins TRBV20-1 to TRBJ2-2, with 10 bases fitting TRBD1. The CDR3 totals 17 residues. The germline gives CDR1 DFQATT, CDR2 SNEGSKA (reference sequence). CDR3 DNA, as far as it was read: TGCAGTGCTATGGAGGACAGGGGGTTTGCCTATAATTCACCG. It encodes CSAMEDRGFAYNSP. The full CDR3 sequence reads CSAMEDRGFAYNSPLFF.

This clone has ten or more counts. The read ends 3 residues shy of where the CDR3 ends; the end is completed using the germline J gene. The chain joins TRBV10-1 to TRBJ2-3, with 7 bases matching TRBD1. The CDR3 is 15 amino acids. J gave up 2 bases and V 6 bases, and 8 bases lay outside the gene matches. The germline V gene has CDR1 WNHNN and CDR2 SYGVQD (reference sequence). The CDR3 bases that were read are TGCGCCAGCAGCCCCCGACAGGGCCCCACAGATACG. Translating gives CASSPRQGPTDT. The CDR3 in full is CASSPRQGPTDTQYF.

In regard to this clone: The sequenced fragment ends 3 residues before the CDR3 boundary, so the rest is inferred from the germline J gene. The rearrangement joins TRBV7-8 to TRBJ2-1; possible D gene TRBD1, 6 bases. CDR1 and CDR2 (germline): SGHVS, FQNEAQ. Trimming pared 0 bases from V and 8 bases from J, leaving 11 bases between. The CDR3 runs 14 residues. The CDR3 protein is CASSLAGAVDEQFF. CDR3 DNA, as far as it was read: TGTGCCAGCAGCTTAGCGGGGGCCGTGGATGAG.

This clone came up many times. CDR3 residues: CASSQRTGGEKLFF. The part of the CDR3 DNA that was read is TGTGCCAGCAGCCAAAGGACAGGGGGAGAAAAA. The V and J genes are TRBV7-8 and TRBJ1-4; 10 nucleotides align to TRBD1. The observed sequence ends 3 residues before the CDR3 terminus, with the missing tail filled in from the germline J gene. Looked up from germline, CDR1 is SGHVS and CDR2 is FQNEAQ. The CDR3 sequence is 14 residues long. V was clipped by 5 bases and J by 8 bases; unmatched bases: 5.